This T cell receptor (beta chain) was recorded in a study of blood T cell repertoires in COVID-19. Produced via immunoSEQ multiplex PCR; TCRdb's table is partial and in-frame only. The sample includes hundreds of thousands of clones, approximately 87% of them seen just once. This clone was observed a single time. Deletions cut 2 bases from V and 6 bases from J, with 14 bases between. The CDR3 sequence is 14 residues long. Germline CDR1 SGHRS, CDR2 YFSETQ. V usage is TRBV5-1 and J usage is TRBJ1-2; no firm D call. This clonotype was sampled from a woman aged 45-65 years with COVID-19, enrolled during active disease. Source material: peripheral blood. CDR3 region: CASSLGDTLNGYTF. CDR3 sequence (DNA): TGCGCCAGCAGCTTAGGAGATACTTTAAATGGCTACACCTTC. The full variable domain, completed using reference TRBV5-1 and TRBJ1-2, is KAGVTQTPRYLIKTRGQQVTLSCSPISGHRSVSWYQQTPGQGLQFLFEYFSETQRNKGNFPGRFSGRQFSNSRSEMNVSTLELGDSALYLCASSLGDTLNGYTFGSGTRLTVV.